This paragraph covers one TCR beta chain sequence. One junction end disagrees with the germline gene, perhaps due to a read error. This sample stems from a study of blood T cell repertoires in COVID-19. Study information: Sites across the United States, Italy and Spain contributed samples from acute and convalescent COVID-19. Nucleic acid was either cDNA or gDNA, and it came from T cells, B-cell-depleted T cells, or PBMCs.

How the authors handled the data: For nucleated cells, counts were estimated from reference gene primer amplification. Profiled with immunoSEQ multiplex PCR; TCRdb holds only in-frame clones, not every one. The V and J calls and clone size are taken from that table; D and trimming were inferred from the DNA. The table shows tens of thousands of clones, with about 86% occurring only once. From germline, CDR1 is GTSNPN and CDR2 SVGIG (reference sequence). This CDR3 spans 12 amino acids. Sequences were obtained from peripheral blood. The gene calls are TRBV30 and TRBJ2-3, with TRBD1 matching 8 bases. This receptor was taken from a man between 45 and 60 years old with acute or convalescent COVID-19. The CDR3 nucleotides read TGTGCCTGGACACCTAGGACAGGGCGCCCCACTTTT. Protein: CAWTPRTGRPTF.